This paragraph covers one T cell receptor beta chain sequence. Its antigen is undetermined. These data are taken from a study of vaccination effects on CD4 cells after COVID-19. Across the whole study: Participants completed two doses of the BNT162b2 or mRNA-1273 vaccine.

The data were produced by immunoSEQ multiplex PCR, yet TCRdb's version contains in-frame clones alone and is incomplete. The data show 35,000 to 55,000 clones, under 80% seen once. The study's findings and limits: By a late point after vaccination, infection- and vaccine-induced clones had shrunk markedly through clonal contraction.

The CDR3 contains 11 residues. The V and J ends lost 5 bases and 14 bases respectively, with 12 bases between them. Germline V CDR1 and CDR2: MNHEY, SVGAGI. Before sequencing, viral peptide pools were used by the ViraFEST assay to expand antigen-specific CD4+ T cells. The culture ran for nine to eleven days, and then CD4+ T cells were isolated. Sometime from March through December 2020, the person acquired a SARS-CoV-2 infection that PCR confirmed. Roughly 1.9 million PBMC were placed in each well, which was supplemented with approximately 9.2 IU/ml IL-2 and about 10 ug/ml peptides. Cultures received IL-2 medium that replaced half the medium on days 3 and 7.

This receptor was obtained from a human donor who had a prior SARS-CoV-2 infection. The J gene is TRBJ1-4, the V gene TRBV6-5; D gene ambiguous. The input for sequencing was CD4+ T cells from PBMCs cultured with a peptide pool, taken before COVID-19 vaccination. The CDR3 DNA is TGTGCCAGCAGTCCCAAAGACGTCCTGTTTTTT. It yields the protein CASSPKDVLFF.